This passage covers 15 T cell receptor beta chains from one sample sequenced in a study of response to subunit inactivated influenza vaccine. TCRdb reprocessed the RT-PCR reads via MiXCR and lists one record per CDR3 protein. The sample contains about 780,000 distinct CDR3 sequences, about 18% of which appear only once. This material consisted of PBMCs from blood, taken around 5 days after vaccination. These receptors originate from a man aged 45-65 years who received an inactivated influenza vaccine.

CDR3 in DNA: TGCAGCGTTACTAGCGGGAGGCTCTCCTACAATGAGCAGTTCTTC. Its translation is CSVTSGRLSYNEQFF. The gene calls are TRBV29-1 and TRBJ2-1; 12 bases are shared with TRBD2. The germline V gene has CDR1 SQVTM and CDR2 ANQGSEA. Losses at the gene ends were 5 bases for V and 0 bases for J; bases not matched to a gene: 2. The length of the CDR3 is 15 residues.

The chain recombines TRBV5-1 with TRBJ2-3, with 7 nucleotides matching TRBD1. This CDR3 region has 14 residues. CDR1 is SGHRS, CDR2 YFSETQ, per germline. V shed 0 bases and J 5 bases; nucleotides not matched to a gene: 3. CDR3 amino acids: CASSLGGQRDTQYF. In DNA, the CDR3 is TGCGCCAGCAGCTTGGGGGGACAGAGAGATACGCAGTATTTT.

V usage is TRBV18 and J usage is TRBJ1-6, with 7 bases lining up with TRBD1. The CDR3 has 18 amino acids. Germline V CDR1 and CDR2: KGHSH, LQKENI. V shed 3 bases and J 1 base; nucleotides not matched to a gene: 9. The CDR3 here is CASSPIGGGQSYNSPLHF. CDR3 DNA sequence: TGTGCCAGCTCACCGATAGGAGGGGGCCAGTCCTATAATTCACCCCTCCACTTT.

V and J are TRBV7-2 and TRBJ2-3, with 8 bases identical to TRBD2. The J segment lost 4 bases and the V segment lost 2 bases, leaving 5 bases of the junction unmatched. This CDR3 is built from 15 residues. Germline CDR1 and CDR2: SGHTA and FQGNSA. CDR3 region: CASSLRRGEADTQYF. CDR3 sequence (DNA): TGTGCCAGCAGCTTAAGGCGGGGGGAGGCAGATACGCAGTATTTT.

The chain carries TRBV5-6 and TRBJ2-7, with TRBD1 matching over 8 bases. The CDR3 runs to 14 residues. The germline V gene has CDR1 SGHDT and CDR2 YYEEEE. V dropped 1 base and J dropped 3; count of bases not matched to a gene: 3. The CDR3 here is CASSLLTGGYEQYF. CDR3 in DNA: TGTGCCAGCAGCTTGCTCACAGGGGGCTACGAGCAGTACTTC.

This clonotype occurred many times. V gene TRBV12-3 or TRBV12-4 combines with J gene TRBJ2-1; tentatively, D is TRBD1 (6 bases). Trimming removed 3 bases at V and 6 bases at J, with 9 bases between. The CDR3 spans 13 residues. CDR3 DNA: TGTGCCAGCAGTTTTGGGGGCTCCAATGAGCAGTTCTTC. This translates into CASSFGGSNEQFF.

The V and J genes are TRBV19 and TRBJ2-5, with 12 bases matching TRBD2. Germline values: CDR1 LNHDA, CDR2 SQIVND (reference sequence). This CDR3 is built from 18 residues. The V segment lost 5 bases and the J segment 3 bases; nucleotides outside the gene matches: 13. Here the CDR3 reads CASSAWARLAGEKETQYF. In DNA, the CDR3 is TGTGCCAGTAGTGCCTGGGCACGACTAGCGGGGGAAAAAGAGACCCAGTACTTC.

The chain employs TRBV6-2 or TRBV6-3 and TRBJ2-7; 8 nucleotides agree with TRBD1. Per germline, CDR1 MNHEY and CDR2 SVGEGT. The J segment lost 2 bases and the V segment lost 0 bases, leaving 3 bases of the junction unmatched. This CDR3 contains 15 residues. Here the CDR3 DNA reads TGTGCCAGCAGTTACTCCGGACAGGGTCCCTACGAGCAGTACTTC. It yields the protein CASSYSGQGPYEQYF.

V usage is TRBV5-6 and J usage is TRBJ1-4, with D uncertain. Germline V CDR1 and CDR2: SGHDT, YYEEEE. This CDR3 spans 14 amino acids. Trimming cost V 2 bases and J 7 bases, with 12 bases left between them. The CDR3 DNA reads TGTGCCAGCAGCTTTAGTAGGCCGCTTGAAAAACTGTTTTTT. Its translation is CASSFSRPLEKLFF.

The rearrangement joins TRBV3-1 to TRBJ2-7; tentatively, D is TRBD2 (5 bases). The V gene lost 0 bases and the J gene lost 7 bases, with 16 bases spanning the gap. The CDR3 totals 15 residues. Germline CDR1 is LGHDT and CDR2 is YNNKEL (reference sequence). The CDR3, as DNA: TGTGCCAGCAGCCAAGATTCCGAGGGTTGGAGGGAGCAGTACTTC. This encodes CASSQDSEGWREQYF.

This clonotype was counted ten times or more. The CDR3 region is CSVEDGLASIETQYF. DNA of the CDR3: TGCAGCGTTGAAGATGGTCTGGCCTCCATCGAGACCCAGTACTTC. This sequence joins TRBV29-1 and TRBJ2-5; D unresolved. CDR3 length: 15 residues. V was trimmed by 0 bases and J by 5 bases, leaving 16 bases between them. Germline V CDR1 and CDR2: SQVTM, ANQGSEA.

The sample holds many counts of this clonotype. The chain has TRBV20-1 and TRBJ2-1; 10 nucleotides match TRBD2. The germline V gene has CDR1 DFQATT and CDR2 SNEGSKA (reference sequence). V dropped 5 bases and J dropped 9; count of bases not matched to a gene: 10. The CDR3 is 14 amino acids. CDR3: CSAPQAGGPGEQFF. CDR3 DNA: TGCAGTGCTCCTCAAGCGGGAGGGCCTGGTGAGCAGTTCTTC.

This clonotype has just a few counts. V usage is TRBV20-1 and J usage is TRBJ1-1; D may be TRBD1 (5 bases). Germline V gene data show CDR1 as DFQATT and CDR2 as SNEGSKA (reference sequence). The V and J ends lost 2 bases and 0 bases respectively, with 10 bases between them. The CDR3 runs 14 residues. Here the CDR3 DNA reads TGCAGTGCTAGACAGGGAGGCGTGAACACTGAAGCTTTCTTT. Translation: CSARQGGVNTEAFF.

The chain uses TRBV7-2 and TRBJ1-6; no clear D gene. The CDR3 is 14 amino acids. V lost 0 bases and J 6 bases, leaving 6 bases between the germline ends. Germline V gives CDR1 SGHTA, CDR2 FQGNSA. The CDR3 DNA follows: TGTGCCAGCAGCTTAGCCCTTCTTAATTCACCCCTCCACTTT. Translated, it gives CASSLALLNSPLHF.

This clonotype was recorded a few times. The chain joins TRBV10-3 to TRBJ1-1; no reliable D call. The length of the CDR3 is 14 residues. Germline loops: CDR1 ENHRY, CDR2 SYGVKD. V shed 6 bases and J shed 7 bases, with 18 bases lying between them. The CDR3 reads CAISNSLSSVEAFF. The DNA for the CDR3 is TGTGCCATCAGCAACAGTCTTTCCTCGGTTGAAGCTTTCTTT.